This T cell receptor beta chain was retrieved from a study of CD8+CD57+ T cells in acquired aplastic anemia. On the study more broadly: Sorted CD4+ and CD8+ cells yielded DNA averaging around 3.2 ug.

CD8+CD57+ cell expansion, shown by flow cytometry, had occurred in the patients selected for sequencing. CDR3 and TCR beta VDJ profiling relied on genomic DNA as the template. MiXCR, applied by TCRdb to the reads, yields one record per CDR3 protein. The sample lists hundreds of thousands of distinct CDR3 sequences, approximately 80% occurring once. General study points: Around 29 CD8+ CDR3 sequences were shared between patients and controls.

The CDR3 runs 16 residues. Germline loops: CDR1 SGHVS, CDR2 FQNEAQ. With respect to this clonotype: The antigen is not known. One end of the junction does not line up with germline, which may come from a read error.

What was sequenced was sorted CD4+, CD8+, or CD8+CD57+ T cells (not recorded which) from PBMCs. This sequence was found in a human donor with aplastic anemia. The V and J genes are TRBV7-8 and TRBJ2-1; 8 bases are a match to TRBD2. Here the CDR3 reads CASSLAGSPDMEYQFF. In DNA form, the CDR3 reads TGTGCTAGCAGCTTAGCGGGAAGTCCCGATATGGAGTATCAGTTCTTC.